These 9 T cell receptor beta chains originate from one sample sequenced in a study of blood T cell repertoires in COVID-19. Assay: immunoSEQ multiplex PCR; the TCRdb copy retains only in-frame clones and omits some. The sample lists a few hundred thousand clones, approximately 81% occurring once. The specimen was PBMCs or T cells enriched from blood (not recorded which). The source of these receptors is a woman between 45 and 60 years old who had been exposed to COVID-19.

The rearrangement joins TRBV5-1 to TRBJ2-1; maybe TRBD2 (5 bases). Germline values: CDR1 SGHRS, CDR2 YFSETQ. This CDR3 has 14 residues. V was pared by 0 bases and J by 1 base, with 5 bases between. The CDR3 DNA sequence: TGCGCCAGCAGCTTGGGGGAGTCCTACAATGAGCAGTTCTTC. Translation: CASSLGESYNEQFF.

The chain employs TRBV3-1 (or the pseudogene TRBV3-2) and TRBJ1-1; possible D gene TRBD1, 5 bases. Germline-derived CDR1 and CDR2 are LGHDT and YNNKEL (reference sequence). With 1 base removed from V and 6 bases from J, the gap between germline ends came to 12 bases. The CDR3 is made up of 14 amino acids. The CDR3 bases are TGTGCCAGCAGCCAAGGGCCCGGGGGGGCTGAAGCTTTCTTT. Amino acids: CASSQGPGGAEAFF.

The chain links TRBV6-5 to TRBJ1-4; TRBD1 might be the D (6 bases). Trimming took off 0 bases at V and 8 bases at J, with 16 bases between the two ends. The CDR3 length is 16 residues. CDR1 and CDR2 from the germline V gene are MNHEY and SVGAGI. This CDR3 is CASSYSLSGEGEKLFF. CDR3 sequence (DNA): TGTGCCAGCAGTTACTCGTTATCAGGGGAGGGAGAAAAACTGTTTTTT.

J is TRBJ1-1 and V is TRBV7-9; D may be TRBD1 (5 bases). Germline V CDR1 and CDR2: SEHNR, FQNEAQ (reference sequence). Trimming pared 5 bases from V and 5 bases from J, leaving 6 bases between. The CDR3 consists of 11 residues. The CDR3 spells CASSRQTEAFF. The CDR3 bases are TGTGCCAGCAGCCGACAGACTGAAGCTTTCTTT. Full variable domain (outside the CDR3, taken from reference TRBV7-9 and TRBJ1-1): DTGVSQNPRHKITKRGQNVTFRCDPISEHNRLYWYRQTLGQGPEFLTYFQNEAQLEKSRLLSDRFSAERPKGSFSTLEIQRTEQGDSAMYLCASSRQTEAFFGQGTRLTVV.

The chain carries TRBV7-3 and TRBJ1-3; weak D call: TRBD1 (6 bases). V gave up 4 bases and J gave up 0 bases, with 13 bases separating them. In germline, CDR1 is SGHTA, CDR2 FQGTGA. This CDR3 spans 16 amino acids. The CDR3 region is CASSSGTRGSGNTIYF. The CDR3 region has the DNA TGTGCCAGCAGCTCCGGGACAAGGGGCTCTGGAAACACCATATATTTT. The full variable domain, in which reference TRBV7-3 and TRBJ1-3 provide the parts outside the CDR3, is GAGVSQTPSNKVTEKGKYVELRCDPISGHTALYWYRQSLGQGPEFLIYFQGTGAADDSGLPNDRFFAVRPEGSVSTLKIQRTERGDSAVYLCASSSGTRGSGNTIYFGEGSWLTVV.

The chain combines TRBV9 with TRBJ1-2; TRBD1 aligns across 9 bases. Germline V gene sequence: CDR1 SGDLS, CDR2 YYNGEE. CDR3 length: 12 residues. Trimming took 0 bases from V and 13 from J; bases not matched to a gene: 4. The CDR3 spells CASSVETGGPTF. For the CDR3, the DNA is TGTGCCAGCAGCGTAGAGACAGGGGGACCCACCTTC.

The CDR3 spells CASSQKEGWDSPLHF. CDR3 in DNA: TGCGCCAGCAGTCAAAAAGAGGGATGGGATTCACCCCTCCACTTT. The rearrangement uses TRBV23-1 and TRBJ1-6, with D uncertain. TRBV23-1 is placed among ORFs of uncertain function. The ends were cut back, 2 bases at V and 8 bases at J, with 13 bases in the middle. The CDR3 length is 15 residues.

The CDR3 DNA reads as TGTGCCAGCAGCCCTCCGACAGGACCTAACTATGGCTACACCTTC. Its protein product is CASSPPTGPNYGYTF. The rearrangement uses TRBV7-2 and TRBJ1-2; possibly TRBD1 for D (6 bases). Trimming took 5 bases from V and 0 from J, leaving 13 bases between them. The CDR3 has 15 residues. Per germline, CDR1 SGHTA and CDR2 FQGNSA.

This clone showed up just a few times. The genes are TRBV10-1 and TRBJ1-1; no reliable D call. The germline V and J ends were trimmed by 3 bases and 5 bases, with 10 bases remaining between them. CDR3 length equals 13 residues. The germline V gene has CDR1 WNHNN and CDR2 SYGVQD (reference sequence). Written as DNA, the CDR3 is TGCGCCAGCAGTGACGGGTTCAAGACTGAAGCTTTCTTT. It codes for CASSDGFKTEAFF.